The clone carrying this T cell receptor beta chain was observed a single time. This specimen belongs to a study of cytomegalovirus exposure and HLA in healthy donors. The length of the CDR3 is 15 residues. V shed 0 bases and J shed 4 bases, with 8 bases lying between them. Germline V CDR1 and CDR2: SGHNT, YYREEE (reference sequence). A multiplex PCR was run with 60 Vbeta primers and 13 Jbeta primers. Repertoires were generated with immunoSEQ multiplex PCR, while TCRdb's copy carries only in-frame clones and drops some. The profile shows under 200,000 clones, approximately 76% of them singletons. The TCR comes from a man aged 60 to 75 in good health and CMV-seronegative. The V and J genes are TRBV5-4 and TRBJ2-6, with D unclear. Sequenced material: PBMCs. The CDR3 loop is CASSLAVSGANVLTF. The CDR3 coding sequence is TGTGCCAGCAGCTTGGCGGTTTCGGGGGCCAACGTCCTGACTTTC.